This T cell receptor (beta chain) was identified during a study of cytomegalovirus exposure and HLA in healthy donors. Study observations and caveats: The study designated about 180 TCR beta chains cytomegalovirus-associated.

In its sample, this clone was seen a few times. The antigen remains unidentified. PCR used 60 Vbeta primers and 13 Jbeta primers. Authors' methods: There were tens of millions of unique TCR beta chains by a later count, and around 10 million of them were shared. This table comes from immunoSEQ multiplex PCR, and its TCRdb copy is limited to in-frame clones, with some not included. V, J and clone size were drawn from that table, and D and trimming were deduced from the DNA. The sample lists 95,000 to 110,000 clones, over 9% occurring once. Germline values: CDR1 LNHNV, CDR2 YYDKDF (reference sequence). The CDR3 runs to 15 residues. V gave up 4 bases and J gave up 3 bases; unmatched junction bases: 5.

The V and J genes are TRBV15 and TRBJ2-1; 8 nucleotides match TRBD2. The TCR comes from a man aged 35 to 55 in good health and CMV-seropositive. Sequenced input: PBMCs. CDR3 in DNA: TGTGCCACCAGCACAGGACTAGCCAGCTACAATGAGCAGTTCTTC. Its protein product is CATSTGLASYNEQFF.